The clone carrying this T cell receptor beta chain was counted many times. Germline V gene lookup returns CDR1 SGHTS and CDR2 YDEGEE. The V gene end was trimmed by 1 base and the J gene end by 0 bases; junction bases not matched to a gene: 0. The CDR3 totals 15 residues. TCR beta CDR3 sequences were amplified from RNA transcripts. With the HTBI primer set, the TCR CDR3 went through a first round of RT-PCR. One entry per CDR3 protein, called by TCRdb with MiXCR from the multiplex PCR reads. The table shows roughly 99,000 distinct CDR3 sequences, with about 16% occurring only once. The data originate from a study of T cells in Graves' hyperthyroidism and ophthalmopathy.

The sequenced sample consisted of blood. The clonotype was recovered from a woman aged 50 to 60 with Graves' hyperthyroidism. The V call is TRBV5-8, the J call TRBJ1-3; the match to TRBD1 covers 8 bases. In DNA, the CDR3 is TGTGCCAGCAGCTTGACAGGGGGCTCTGGAAACACCATATATTTT. Translation: CASSLTGGSGNTIYF.